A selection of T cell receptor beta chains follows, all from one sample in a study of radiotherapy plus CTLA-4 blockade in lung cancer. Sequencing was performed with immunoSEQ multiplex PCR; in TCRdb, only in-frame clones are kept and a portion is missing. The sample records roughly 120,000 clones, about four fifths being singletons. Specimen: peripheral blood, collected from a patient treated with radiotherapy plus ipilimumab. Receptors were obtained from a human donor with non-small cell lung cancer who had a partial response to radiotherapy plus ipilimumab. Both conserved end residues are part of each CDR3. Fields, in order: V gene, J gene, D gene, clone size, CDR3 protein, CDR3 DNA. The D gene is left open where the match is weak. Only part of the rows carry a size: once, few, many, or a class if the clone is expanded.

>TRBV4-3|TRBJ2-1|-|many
CASSQGRPSYNEQFF
TGCGCCAGCAGCCAAGGTCGTCCCTCCTACAATGAGCAGTTCTTC
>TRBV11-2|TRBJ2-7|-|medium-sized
CASSLDQQDEQYF
TGTGCCAGCAGCTTAGATCAACAGGACGAGCAGTACTTC
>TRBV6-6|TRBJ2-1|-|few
CASSYSVREQFF
TGTGCCAGCAGTTACTCTGTCAGAGAGCAGTTCTTC
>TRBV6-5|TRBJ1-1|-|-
CAIRKQGNTEAFF
TGTGCCATCAGGAAACAGGGAAACACTGAAGCTTTCTTT
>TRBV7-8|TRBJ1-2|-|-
CASSSTAYGYTF
TGTGCCAGCAGCTCGACAGCCTATGGCTACACCTTC
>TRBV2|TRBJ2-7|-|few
CASRTSYEQYF
TGTGCCAGCAGGACATCCTACGAGCAGTACTTC
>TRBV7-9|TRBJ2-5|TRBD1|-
CASSPQGQSQETQYF
TGTGCCAGCAGCCCCCAGGGACAGTCACAAGAGACCCAGTACTTC
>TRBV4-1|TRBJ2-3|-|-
CASSQGRDLRATDTQYF
TGCGCCAGCAGCCAAGGGCGGGATCTGAGGGCCACAGATACGCAGTATTTT
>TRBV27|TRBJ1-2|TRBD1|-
CAAGGLPGQGHYGYTF
TGTGCAGCAGGGGGTCTCCCGGGACAGGGACACTATGGCTACACCTTC
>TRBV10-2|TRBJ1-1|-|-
CASTGGIEAFF
TGCGCCAGCACGGGGGGTATTGAAGCTTTCTTT
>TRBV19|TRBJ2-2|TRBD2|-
CASSKGLAATGELFF
TGTGCCAGTAGTAAGGGACTAGCGGCTACCGGGGAGCTGTTTTTT
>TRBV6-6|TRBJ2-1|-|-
CASSYSGASEQFF
TGTGCCAGCAGTTACTCAGGGGCTTCTGAGCAGTTCTTC
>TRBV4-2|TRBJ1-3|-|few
CASSQNPGSGNTIYF
TGTGCCAGCAGCCAAAATCCCGGTTCCGGAAACACCATATATTTT
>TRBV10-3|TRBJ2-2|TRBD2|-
CAIRGTSGRNTGELFF
TGTGCCATCAGGGGGACTAGCGGGAGGAACACCGGGGAGCTGTTTTTT
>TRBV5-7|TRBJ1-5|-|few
CASSADISNQPQHF
TGTGCCAGCAGCGCCGACATTAGCAATCAGCCCCAGCATTTT
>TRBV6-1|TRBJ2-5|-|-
CAAQGYQETQYF
TGTGCCGCCCAGGGGTACCAAGAGACCCAGTACTTC
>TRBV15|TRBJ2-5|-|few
CATSRDPSGLETQYF
TGTGCCACCAGCAGAGATCCAAGCGGACTAGAGACCCAGTACTTC
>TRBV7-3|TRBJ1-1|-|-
CASSSAGGAAFF
TGTGCCAGCAGCTCTGCTGGGGGGGCGGCTTTCTTT
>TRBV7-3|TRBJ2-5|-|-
CASSLLGETQYF
TGTGCCAGCAGCCTTCTCGGGGAGACCCAGTACTTC
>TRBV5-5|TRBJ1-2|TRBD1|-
CASSPGTGTYGYTF
TGTGCCAGCAGCCCAGGGACAGGGACCTATGGCTACACCTTC
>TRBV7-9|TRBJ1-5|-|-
CASSLAGSQPQHF
TGTGCCAGCAGCTTAGCGGGGAGTCAGCCCCAGCATTTT
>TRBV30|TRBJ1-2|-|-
CAWSAQDTGYTF
TGTGCCTGGAGTGCACAGGATACTGGCTACACCTTC
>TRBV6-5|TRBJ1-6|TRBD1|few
CASSYRTGVNSPLHF
TGTGCCAGCAGTTACAGGACAGGGGTCAATTCACCCCTCCACTTT
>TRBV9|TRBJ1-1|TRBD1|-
CASTSGQANTEAFF
TGTGCCAGCACCTCAGGACAGGCGAACACTGAAGCTTTCTTT
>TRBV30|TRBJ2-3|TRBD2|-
CAWSVRPLAGTDTQYF
TGTGCCTGGAGCGTGCGCCCCCTAGCGGGCACAGATACGCAGTATTTT
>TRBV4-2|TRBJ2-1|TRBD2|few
CASSQDYSGSSYNEQFF
TGTGCCAGCAGCCAGGATTATAGCGGGAGTTCCTACAATGAGCAGTTCTTC
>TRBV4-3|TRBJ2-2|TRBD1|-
CASSQAPPGTAWELFF
TGCGCCAGCAGCCAAGCCCCTCCCGGGACAGCTTGGGAGCTGTTTTTT
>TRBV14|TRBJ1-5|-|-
CASSHPGQSNQPQHF
TGTGCCAGCAGCCACCCGGGACAAAGCAATCAGCCCCAGCATTTT
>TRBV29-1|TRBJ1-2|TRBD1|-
CSAHTGVDGYTF
TGCAGCGCCCATACAGGGGTTGATGGCTACACCTTC
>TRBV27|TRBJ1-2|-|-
CASSLRSGAGYTF
TGTGCCAGCAGTTTAAGGTCAGGGGCTGGCTACACCTTC
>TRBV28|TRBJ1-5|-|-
CASSLEQPNQPQHF
TGTGCCAGCAGTTTAGAACAGCCGAATCAGCCCCAGCATTTT
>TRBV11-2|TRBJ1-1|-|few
CASSLGAGNTEAFF
TGTGCCAGCAGCTTAGGGGCAGGGAACACTGAAGCTTTCTTT
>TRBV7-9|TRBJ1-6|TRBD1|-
CASSKEGQGNSPLHF
TGTGCCAGCAGCAAAGAGGGACAGGGTAATTCACCCCTCCACTTT
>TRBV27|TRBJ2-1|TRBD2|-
CASSLEVAGGTYNEQFF
TGTGCCAGCAGTTTAGAGGTGGCGGGAGGGACATACAATGAGCAGTTCTTC
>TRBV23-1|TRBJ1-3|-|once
CASSQEPRGGCHGNTIYF
TGCGCCAGCAGTCAAGAGCCACGGGGGGGTTGTCATGGAAACACCATATATTTT
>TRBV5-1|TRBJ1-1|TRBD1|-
CASSGTGGVNTEAFF
TGCGCCAGCAGCGGGACAGGGGGGGTGAACACTGAAGCTTTCTTT
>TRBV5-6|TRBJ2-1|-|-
CASSLGGSSSYNEQFF
TGTGCCAGCAGCTTGGGGGGCTCTAGCTCCTACAATGAGCAGTTCTTC
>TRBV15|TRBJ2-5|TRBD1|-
CATSRGSGTGAVETQYF
TGTGCCACCAGCAGAGGTTCCGGGACAGGGGCCGTAGAGACCCAGTACTTC
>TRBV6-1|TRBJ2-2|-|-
CASKVGGVTGELFF
TGTGCCAGCAAGGTGGGAGGAGTCACCGGGGAGCTGTTTTTT
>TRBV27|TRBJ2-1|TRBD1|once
CASTLTGSSYNEQFF
TGTGCCAGCACCTTGACAGGGAGCTCCTACAATGAGCAGTTCTTC
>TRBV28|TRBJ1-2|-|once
CASRTGIHHGYTF
TGTGCCAGCAGAACCGGGATCCATCATGGCTACACCTTC
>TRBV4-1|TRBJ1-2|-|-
CASSQDQGRTGYGYTF
TGCGCCAGCAGCCAAGACCAAGGGAGAACGGGCTATGGCTACACCTTC
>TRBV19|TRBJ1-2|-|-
CASTTMGYGYTF
TGTGCCAGTACAACTATGGGCTATGGCTACACCTTC
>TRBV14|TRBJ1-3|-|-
CASRDDEYSGNTIYF
TGTGCCAGCAGAGATGATGAGTACTCTGGAAACACCATATATTTT
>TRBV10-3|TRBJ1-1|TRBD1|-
CAISESTGGHTEAFF
TGTGCCATCAGTGAGTCGACAGGGGGGCACACTGAAGCTTTCTTT
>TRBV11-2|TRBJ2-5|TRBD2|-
CASSFLTGGQETQYF
TGTGCCAGCAGCTTTCTGACGGGAGGGCAAGAGACCCAGTACTTC
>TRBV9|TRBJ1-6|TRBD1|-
CASSVGDRNSPLHF
TGTGCCAGCAGCGTAGGGGACAGAAATTCACCCCTCCACTTT
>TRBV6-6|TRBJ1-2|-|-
CASSYIGTNYGYTF
TGTGCCAGCAGTTACATCGGGACTAACTATGGCTACACCTTC
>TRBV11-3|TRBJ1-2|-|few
CASSHVGGNGYTF
TGTGCCAGCAGCCACGTTGGCGGGAATGGCTACACCTTC
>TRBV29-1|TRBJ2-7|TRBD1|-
CSVDGRGQYEQYF
TGCAGCGTTGACGGCAGGGGGCAATACGAGCAGTACTTC
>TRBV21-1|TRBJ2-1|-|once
CASSSLAGAKENEQFF
TGTGCCAGCAGCTCATTAGCGGGAGCTAAGGAGAATGAGCAGTTCTTC
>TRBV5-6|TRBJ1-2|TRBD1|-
CASRPGSTGRGYTF
TGTGCCAGCAGACCCGGTTCGACAGGGAGAGGCTACACCTTC
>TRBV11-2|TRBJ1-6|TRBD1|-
CASSLTGEDSPLHF
TGTGCCAGCAGCTTGACAGGGGAGGATTCACCCCTCCACTTT
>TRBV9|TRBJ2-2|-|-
CASSGRTVTGELFF
TGTGCCAGCAGCGGGCGGACTGTTACCGGGGAGCTGTTTTTT
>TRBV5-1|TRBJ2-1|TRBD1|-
CASTLRGQGSYNEQFF
TGCGCCAGCACCCTACGGGGACAGGGCTCCTACAATGAGCAGTTCTTC
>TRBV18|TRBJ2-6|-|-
CASSPRLEIGAGANVLTF
TGTGCCAGCTCACCACGCCTCGAGATCGGAGCTGGGGCCAACGTCCTGACTTTC